The TCR beta chain described here comes from a study of pediatric ulcerative colitis. The V gene end was trimmed by 1 base and the J gene end by 7 bases; junction bases not matched to a gene: 11. CDR1 MGHRA and CDR2 YSYEKL come from the germline V gene. The CDR3 has 18 residues. Clones were read by immunoSEQ multiplex PCR, and TCRdb kept only the in-frame ones, dropping some. The table has 55,000 to 65,000 clones, about three quarters seen once; the top ten hold about 5.2%. J is TRBJ1-6 and V is TRBV4-1; TRBD1 agrees at 9 bases. Sequencing used blood. The sequence was collected from a boy between 5 and 17 years old with moderate ulcerative colitis. The CDR3 sequence is CASSQGTIRTGENSPLHF. In DNA, the CDR3 is TGCGCCAGCAGCCAAGGCACCATTAGGACAGGGGAAAATTCACCCCTCCACTTT.